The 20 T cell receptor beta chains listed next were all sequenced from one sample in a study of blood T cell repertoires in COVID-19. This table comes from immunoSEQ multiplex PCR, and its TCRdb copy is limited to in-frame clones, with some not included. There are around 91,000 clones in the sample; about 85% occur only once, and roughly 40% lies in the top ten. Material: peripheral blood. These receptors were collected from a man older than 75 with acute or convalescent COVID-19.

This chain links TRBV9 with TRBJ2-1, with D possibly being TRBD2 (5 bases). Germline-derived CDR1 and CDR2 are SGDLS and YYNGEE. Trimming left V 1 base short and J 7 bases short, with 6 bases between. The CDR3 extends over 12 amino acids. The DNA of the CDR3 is TGTGCCAGCAGCGTAACTAGAAATGAGCAGTTCTTC. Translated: CASSVTRNEQFF.

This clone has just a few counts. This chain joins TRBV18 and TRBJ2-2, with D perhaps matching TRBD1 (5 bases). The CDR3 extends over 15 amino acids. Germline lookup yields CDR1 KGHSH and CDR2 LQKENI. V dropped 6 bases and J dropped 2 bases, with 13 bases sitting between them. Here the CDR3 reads CASSLLQGNTGELFF. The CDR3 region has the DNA TGTGCCAGCTCCCTCCTGCAGGGCAACACCGGGGAGCTGTTTTTT.

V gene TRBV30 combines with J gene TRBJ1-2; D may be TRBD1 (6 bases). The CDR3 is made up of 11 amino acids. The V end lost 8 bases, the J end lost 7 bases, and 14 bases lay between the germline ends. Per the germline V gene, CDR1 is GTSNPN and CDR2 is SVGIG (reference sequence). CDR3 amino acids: CAGQRGGGYTF. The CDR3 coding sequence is TGTGCCGGACAAAGAGGGGGTGGCTACACCTTC.

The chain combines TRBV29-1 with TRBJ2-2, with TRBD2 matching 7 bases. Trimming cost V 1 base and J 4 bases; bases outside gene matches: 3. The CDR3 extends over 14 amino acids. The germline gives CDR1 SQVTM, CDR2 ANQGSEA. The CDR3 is CSVEGLAATGELFF. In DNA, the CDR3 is TGCAGCGTTGAAGGACTAGCAGCCACCGGGGAGCTGTTTTTT.

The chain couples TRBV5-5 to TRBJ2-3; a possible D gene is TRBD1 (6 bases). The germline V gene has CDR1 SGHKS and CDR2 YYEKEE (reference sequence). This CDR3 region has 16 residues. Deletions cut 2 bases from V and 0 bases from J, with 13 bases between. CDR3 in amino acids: CASSFEQGASTDTQYF. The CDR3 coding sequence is TGTGCCAGCAGCTTTGAACAGGGCGCGAGCACAGATACGCAGTATTTT.

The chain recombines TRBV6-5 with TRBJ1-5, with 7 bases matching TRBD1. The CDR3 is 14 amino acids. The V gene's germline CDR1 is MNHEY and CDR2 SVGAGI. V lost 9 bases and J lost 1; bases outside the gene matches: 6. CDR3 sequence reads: CASQQGFSNQPQHF. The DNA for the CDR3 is TGTGCCAGTCAACAGGGGTTCAGCAATCAGCCCCAGCATTTT.

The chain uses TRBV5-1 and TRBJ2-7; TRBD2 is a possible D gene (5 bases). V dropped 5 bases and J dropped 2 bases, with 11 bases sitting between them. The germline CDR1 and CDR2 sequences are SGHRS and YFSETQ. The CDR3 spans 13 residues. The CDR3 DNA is TGCGCCAGCAGTGAGGACGGGACCTACGAGCAGTACTTC. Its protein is CASSEDGTYEQYF. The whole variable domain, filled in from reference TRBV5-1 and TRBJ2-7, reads KAGVTQTPRYLIKTRGQQVTLSCSPISGHRSVSWYQQTPGQGLQFLFEYFSETQRNKGNFPGRFSGRQFSNSRSEMNVSTLELGDSALYLCASSEDGTYEQYFGPGTRLTVT.

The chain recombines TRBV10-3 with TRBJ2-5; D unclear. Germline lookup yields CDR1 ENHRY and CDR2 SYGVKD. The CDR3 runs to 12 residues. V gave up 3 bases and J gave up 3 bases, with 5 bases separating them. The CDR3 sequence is CAISELEETQYF. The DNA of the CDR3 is TGTGCCATCAGTGAACTCGAAGAGACCCAGTACTTC.

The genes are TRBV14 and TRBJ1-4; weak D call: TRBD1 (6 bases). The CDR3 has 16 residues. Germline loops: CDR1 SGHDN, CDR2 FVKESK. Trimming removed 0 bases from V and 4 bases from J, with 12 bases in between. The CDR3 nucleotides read TGTGCCAGCAGCCAAGAAAGGGGGTTGTTTAATGAAAAACTGTTTTTT. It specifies CASSQERGLFNEKLFF.

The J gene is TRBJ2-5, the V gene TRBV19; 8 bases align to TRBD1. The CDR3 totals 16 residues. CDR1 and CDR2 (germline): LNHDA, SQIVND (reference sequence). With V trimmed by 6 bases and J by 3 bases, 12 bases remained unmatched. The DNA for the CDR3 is TGTGCCAGTAGCGGAGGACAGGGAGGTTTCGAAGAGACCCAGTACTTC. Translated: CASSGGQGGFEETQYF.

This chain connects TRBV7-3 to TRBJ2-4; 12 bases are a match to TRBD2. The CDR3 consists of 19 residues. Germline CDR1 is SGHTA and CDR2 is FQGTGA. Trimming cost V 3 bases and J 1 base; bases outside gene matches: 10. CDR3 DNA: TGTGCCAGCAGCTTTGGGCTAGCGGGAGGGCCTTTGGCCAAAAACATTCAGTACTTC. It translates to CASSFGLAGGPLAKNIQYF.

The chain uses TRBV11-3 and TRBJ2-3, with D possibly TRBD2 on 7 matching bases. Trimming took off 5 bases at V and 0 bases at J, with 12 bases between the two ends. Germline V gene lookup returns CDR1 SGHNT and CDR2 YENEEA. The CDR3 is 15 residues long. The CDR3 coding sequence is TGTGCCAGCAGCCCGGGGGGCGGGAGCACAGATACGCAGTATTTT. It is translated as CASSPGGGSTDTQYF.

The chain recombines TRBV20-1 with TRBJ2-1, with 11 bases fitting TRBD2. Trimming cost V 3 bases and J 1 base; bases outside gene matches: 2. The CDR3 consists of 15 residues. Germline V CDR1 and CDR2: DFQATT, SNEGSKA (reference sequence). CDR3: CSASASGRSYNEQFF. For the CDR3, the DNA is TGCAGTGCTAGTGCTAGCGGGAGGTCCTACAATGAGCAGTTCTTC.

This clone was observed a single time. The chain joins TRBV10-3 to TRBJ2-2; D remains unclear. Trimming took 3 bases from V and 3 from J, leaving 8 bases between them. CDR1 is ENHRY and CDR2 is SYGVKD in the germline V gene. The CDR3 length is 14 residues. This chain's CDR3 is CAISDPRDTGELFF. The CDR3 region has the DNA TGTGCCATCAGTGACCCTCGTGACACCGGGGAGCTGTTTTTT.

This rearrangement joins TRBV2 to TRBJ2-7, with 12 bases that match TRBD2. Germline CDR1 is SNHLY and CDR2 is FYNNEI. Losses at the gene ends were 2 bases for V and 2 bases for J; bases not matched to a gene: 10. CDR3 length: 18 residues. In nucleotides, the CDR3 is TGTGCCAGCAGTGAATATAGGACTAGCGGGATCCTTCCCTACGAGCAGTACTTC. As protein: CASSEYRTSGILPYEQYF.

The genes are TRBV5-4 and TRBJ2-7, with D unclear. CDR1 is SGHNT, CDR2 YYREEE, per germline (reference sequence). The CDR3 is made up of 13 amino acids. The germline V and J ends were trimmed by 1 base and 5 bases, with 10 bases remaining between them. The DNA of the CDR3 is TGTGCCAGCAGCTTGTACAGTTTCAACGAGCAGTACTTC. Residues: CASSLYSFNEQYF. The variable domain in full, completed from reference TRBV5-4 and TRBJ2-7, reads ETGVTQSPTHLIKTRGQQVTLRCSSQSGHNTVSWYQQALGQGPQFIFQYYREEENGRGNFPPRFSGLQFPNYSSELNVNALELDDSALYLCASSLYSFNEQYFGPGTRLTVT.

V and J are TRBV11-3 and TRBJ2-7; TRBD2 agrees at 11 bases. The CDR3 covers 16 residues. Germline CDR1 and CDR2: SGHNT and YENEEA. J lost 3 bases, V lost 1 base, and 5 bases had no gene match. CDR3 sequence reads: CASSLGKTSGNYEQYF. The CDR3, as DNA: TGTGCCAGCAGCTTAGGCAAGACTAGCGGGAACTACGAGCAGTACTTC.

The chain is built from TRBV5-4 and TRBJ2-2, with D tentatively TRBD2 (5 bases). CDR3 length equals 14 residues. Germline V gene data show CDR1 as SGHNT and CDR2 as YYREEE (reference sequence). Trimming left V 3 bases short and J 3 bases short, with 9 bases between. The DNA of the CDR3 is TGTGCCAGCAGCTCCGGGATGGACACCGGGGAGCTGTTTTTT. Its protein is CASSSGMDTGELFF.

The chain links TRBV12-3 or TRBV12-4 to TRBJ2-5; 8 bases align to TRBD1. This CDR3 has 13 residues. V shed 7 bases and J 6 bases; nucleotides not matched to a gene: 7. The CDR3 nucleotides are TGTGCCAGCACCCCCACAGGGGGAAAGACCCAGTACTTC. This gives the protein CASTPTGGKTQYF.

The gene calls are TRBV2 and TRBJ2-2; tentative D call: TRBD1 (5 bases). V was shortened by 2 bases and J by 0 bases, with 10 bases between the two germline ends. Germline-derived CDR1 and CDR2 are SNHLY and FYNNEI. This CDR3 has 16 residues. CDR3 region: CASSERGRANTGELFF. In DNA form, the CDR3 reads TGTGCCAGCAGTGAAAGGGGTCGGGCGAACACCGGGGAGCTGTTTTTT.